These 23 T cell receptor beta chains came from one sample sequenced in a study of OX40 agonist ivuxolimab in advanced cancers. Method: immunoSEQ multiplex PCR; TCRdb's copy keeps in-frame clones and lacks some. Of tens of thousands of clones listed, over 75% are singletons. The specimen was CD4+ or CD8+ T cells sorted from blood, collected in a trial of the OX40 agonist ivuxolimab. The source of these receptors is an adult with an advanced solid tumor such as melanoma, head and neck, liver or kidney cancer.

The CDR3 DNA is TGTGCCAGCAGCCCCCCTTGGGGTCAGGGGGAGACCCAGTACTTC. Protein: CASSPPWGQGETQYF. The chain links TRBV7-9 to TRBJ2-5; D is perhaps TRBD1 (6 bases). Trimming removed 5 bases from V and 5 bases from J, with 18 bases in between. The germline gives CDR1 SEHNR, CDR2 FQNEAQ (reference sequence). The CDR3 consists of 15 residues.

The rearrangement links TRBV2 to TRBJ2-7; D assignment may be TRBD1 or TRBD2 (6 bases each). Germline V gene lookup returns CDR1 SNHLY and CDR2 FYNNEI. The CDR3 sequence is 16 residues long. The V gene lost 0 bases and the J gene lost 0 bases, with 12 bases spanning the gap. CDR3 sequence reads: CASSEARRGHSYEQYF. The CDR3 DNA follows: TGTGCCAGCAGTGAAGCGCGGAGGGGACACTCCTACGAGCAGTACTTC.

The chain uses TRBV5-6 and TRBJ1-4; D is undetermined. This CDR3 spans 15 amino acids. Germline lookup yields CDR1 SGHDT and CDR2 YYEEEE. The V gene lost 4 bases and the J gene lost 4 bases, with 14 bases spanning the gap. CDR3 sequence: CASSLREAGNEKLFF. The DNA of the CDR3 is TGTGCCAGCAGCCTCCGGGAGGCGGGTAATGAAAAACTGTTTTTT.

This rearrangement joins TRBV6-5 to TRBJ2-7; D remains ambiguous. V was pared by 6 bases and J by 0 bases, with 9 bases between. In germline, CDR1 is MNHEY, CDR2 SVGAGI. CDR3 length: 13 residues. The chain's CDR3 is CASRPAYSYEQYF. In nucleotides, the CDR3 is TGTGCCAGCAGGCCAGCCTACTCCTACGAGCAGTACTTC.

The rearrangement links TRBV7-9 to TRBJ2-5; the D is unclear. The length of the CDR3 is 13 residues. The germline CDR1 and CDR2 sequences are SEHNR and FQNEAQ (reference sequence). Trimming removed 2 bases at V and 3 bases at J, with 7 bases between. In DNA, the CDR3 is TGTGCCAGCAGCTTATCTAGGGAAGAGACCCAGTACTTC. Residues: CASSLSREETQYF.

This clone was counted a single time. The chain employs TRBV7-9 and TRBJ1-3; no clear D. Germline V CDR1 and CDR2: SEHNR, FQNEAQ (reference sequence). The CDR3 runs to 10 residues. V was clipped by 4 bases and J by 6 bases, with 1 base between them. The CDR3 DNA reads as TGTGCCAGCAGCTCAAACACCATATATTTT. Translated: CASSSNTIYF.

The table lists this clone with a count of one. V usage is TRBV7-9 and J usage is TRBJ2-7, with D uncertain. The CDR3 is made up of 12 amino acids. V lost 1 base, J lost 4 bases, and 5 bases lay in between. CDR1 is SEHNR, CDR2 FQNEAQ, per germline (reference sequence). This chain's CDR3 is CASSLGRYEQYF. CDR3 DNA sequence: TGTGCCAGCAGCTTAGGAAGGTACGAGCAGTACTTC.

This chain connects TRBV25-1 to TRBJ2-7, with a tentative D call TRBD2 (6 bases). CDR1 MGHDK and CDR2 SYGVNS come from the germline V gene. Trimming took 1 base from V and 6 from J, leaving 10 bases between them. The length of the CDR3 is 13 residues. The CDR3 region has the DNA TGTGCCAGCAGTGAATTAGAGGGAGGCGAGCAGTACTTC. Protein: CASSELEGGEQYF.

Here the CDR3 reads CASSVGKGDATNEKLFF. CDR3 DNA sequence: TGTGCCAGCAGCGTAGGTAAAGGGGACGCAACTAATGAAAAACTGTTTTTT. V is TRBV7-9 and J is TRBJ1-4, with D possibly matching TRBD1 (5 bases). The V gene's germline CDR1 is SEHNR and CDR2 FQNEAQ (reference sequence). CDR3 length equals 17 residues. With 5 bases removed from V and 0 bases from J, the gap between germline ends came to 16 bases.

The chain carries TRBV27 and TRBJ2-1; the match to TRBD2 covers 8 bases. Germline loops: CDR1 MNHEY, CDR2 SMNVEV (reference sequence). CDR3 size: 14 residues. V was pared by 9 bases and J by 0 bases, with 4 bases of the junction left unmatched. CDR3 loop: CASSGEASYNEQFF. The DNA for the CDR3 is TGTGCCAGTAGCGGGGAAGCCTCCTACAATGAGCAGTTCTTC.

The chain carries TRBV25-1 and TRBJ2-7; tentatively, D is TRBD2 (6 bases). The V end lost 4 bases, the J end lost 2 bases, and 9 bases lay between the germline ends. Germline V lookup: CDR1 MGHDK, CDR2 SYGVNS. The CDR3 runs 13 residues. CDR3 in DNA: TGTGCCAGCAGTGGCGGGACCGCCTACGAGCAGTACTTC. Its translation is CASSGGTAYEQYF.

The chain carries TRBV4-1 and TRBJ2-3, with a possible D match to TRBD1 (5 bases). Trimming shortened V by 1 base and J by 3 bases, and 14 bases separated the two germline ends. The germline CDR1 and CDR2 sequences are MGHRA and YSYEKL. The CDR3 covers 16 residues. CDR3 amino acids: CASSQGPRVHTDTQYF. The CDR3 bases are TGCGCCAGCAGCCAAGGGCCCAGGGTTCATACAGATACGCAGTATTTT.

This clone has just one count. The V gene is TRBV5-5, the J gene TRBJ2-5; 11 bases map to TRBD2. CDR1 and CDR2 (germline): SGHKS, YYEKEE (reference sequence). The CDR3 spans 15 residues. V lost 3 bases and J lost 2; bases outside the gene matches: 3. The CDR3 is CASSYLAGGQETQYF. For the CDR3, the DNA is TGTGCCAGCAGCTACCTAGCGGGGGGTCAAGAGACCCAGTACTTC.

This chain uses TRBV4-1 with TRBJ1-5, with 7 positions matching TRBD1. The CDR3 covers 17 residues. The trim removed 0 bases at V and 2 bases at J, leaving 7 bases unmatched. Looked up from germline, CDR1 is MGHRA and CDR2 is YSYEKL. CDR3: CASSQEVRQGGNQPQHF. The CDR3 DNA reads as TGCGCCAGCAGCCAAGAGGTAAGACAGGGCGGCAATCAGCCCCAGCATTTT.

Regarding this clone: Relative to the germline gene, one junction end is altered; a read error may explain this. The chain links TRBV6-6 to TRBJ2-3; a weak D match, TRBD1 (6 bases). CDR1 MNHNY and CDR2 SVGAGI come from the germline V gene (reference sequence). There are 14 residues in the CDR3. CDR3 loop: CTSSYRQGIDTQYF. CDR3 nucleotide sequence: TGTACCAGCAGTTACAGGCAGGGGATAGATACGCAGTATTTT.

The genes are TRBV5-6 and TRBJ2-7; TRBD2 aligns across 10 bases. This CDR3 has 13 residues. V shed 4 bases and J 7 bases; nucleotides not matched to a gene: 5. Germline CDR1 reads SGHDT; CDR2 reads YYEEEE. The chain's CDR3 is CASSPGTSVEQYF. The CDR3, as DNA: TGTGCCAGCAGCCCCGGGACTAGCGTTGAGCAGTACTTC.

The rearrangement joins TRBV7-7 to TRBJ2-2, with a tentative D call TRBD2 (6 bases). Germline V gene sequence: CDR1 SSHAT, CDR2 FNYEAQ (reference sequence). This CDR3 is built from 14 residues. With 5 bases removed from V and 5 bases from J, the gap between germline ends came to 12 bases. CDR3 nucleotides: TGTGCCAGCAGCGGGACCGGAGGGACCGGGGAGCTGTTTTTT. This sequence encodes CASSGTGGTGELFF.

The V gene is TRBV29-1, the J gene TRBJ2-2, with TRBD2 matching over 8 bases. The CDR3 extends over 16 amino acids. The V segment lost 0 bases and the J segment 4 bases; nucleotides outside the gene matches: 7. Germline-derived CDR1 and CDR2 are SQVTM and ANQGSEA. The CDR3, as DNA: TGCAGCGTTGAAGATCGAGTAGCGGGGCCCACCGGGGAGCTGTTTTTT. Residues: CSVEDRVAGPTGELFF.

The J gene is TRBJ2-1, the V gene TRBV11-2, with D possibly being TRBD2 (7 bases). The germline V gene encodes CDR1 SGHAT and CDR2 FQNNGV. Trimming took off 5 bases at V and 2 bases at J, with 16 bases between the two ends. The CDR3 is 16 residues long. Written as DNA, the CDR3 is TGTGCCAGCAGCACCCCCCGGGGGGACACCTACAATGAGCAGTTCTTC. Translating it yields CASSTPRGDTYNEQFF.

The chain joins TRBV5-5 to TRBJ1-5, with D perhaps matching TRBD1 (6 bases). The CDR3 is made up of 14 amino acids. The ends were cut back, 4 bases at V and 3 bases at J, with 11 bases in the middle. The germline V gene encodes CDR1 SGHKS and CDR2 YYEKEE (reference sequence). The CDR3 loop reads CASSPGQLNQPQHF. The CDR3 DNA follows: TGTGCCAGCAGCCCAGGACAGCTCAATCAGCCCCAGCATTTT.

The rearrangement joins TRBV25-1 to TRBJ1-1, with D hard to call. CDR3 length: 14 amino acids. From germline, CDR1 is MGHDK and CDR2 SYGVNS. Deletions cut 5 bases from V and 7 bases from J, with 17 bases between. Written as DNA, the CDR3 is TGTGCCAGCAGTCCAACAGTAGAGGGCAGTGAAGCTTTCTTT. It specifies CASSPTVEGSEAFF. Together with reference TRBV25-1 and TRBJ1-1, the CDR3 gives the full variable domain: EADIYQTPRYLVIGTGKKITLECSQTMGHDKMYWYQQDPGMELHLIHYSYGVNSTEKGDLSSESTVSRIRTEHFPLTLESARPSHTSQYLCASSPTVEGSEAFFGQGTRLTVV.

This chain uses TRBV6-1 with TRBJ2-7, with D unresolved. This CDR3 contains 15 residues. Germline assignment: CDR1 MNHNS and CDR2 SASEGT. The V end lost 6 bases, the J end lost 0 bases, and 15 bases lay between the germline ends. The CDR3 nucleotides read TGTGCCAGCAGCGAGGACGAATCTAGCTCCTACGAGCAGTACTTC. Protein product: CASSEDESSSYEQYF.

This rearrangement joins TRBV19 to TRBJ2-7, with 7 bases identical to TRBD1. The CDR3 extends over 15 amino acids. Per germline, CDR1 LNHDA and CDR2 SQIVND (reference sequence). V dropped 3 bases and J dropped 3; count of bases not matched to a gene: 8. DNA for the CDR3: TGTGCCAGTAGTATTGGGGACAGCCCTCACTACGAGCAGTACTTC. Residues: CASSIGDSPHYEQYF. The full variable domain, with the rest looked up from reference TRBV19 and TRBJ2-7, is DGGITQSPKYLFRKEGQNVTLSCEQNLNHDAMYWYRQDPGQGLRLIYYSQIVNDFQKGDIAEGYSVSREKKESFPLTVTSAQKNPTAFYLCASSIGDSPHYEQYFGPGTRLTVT.